The entry that follows covers one T cell receptor (beta chain) sequence. Its specificity is unknown. The data are from a study of beta chain features in type 1 diabetes. Investigators reverse transcribed all isolated RNA, so they sequenced expressed TCRB transcripts. Clones were sequenced by immunoSEQ multiplex PCR, and TCRdb holds only the in-frame ones, with some missing. The profile shows 25,000 to 35,000 clones, approximately 65% of them singletons. The CDR3 contains 14 residues. Looked up from germline, CDR1 is SGHTA and CDR2 is FQGTGA. Germline trimming cut 5 bases from V and 0 bases from J; bases unmatched to any gene: 3. The study's findings and limits: In every one of the four CD4+ subsets, TCRB CDR3s were moderately but significantly shorter in Type 1 diabetes patients. Diminished insertions and augmented deletions at VDJ junctions characterized type 1 diabetes patients.

The clonotype was recovered from a woman aged 25 to 39 with type 1 diabetes. This chain uses TRBV7-3 with TRBJ1-1; TRBD1 matches 7 bases. The sample comprised Tregs from blood. CDR3 in DNA: TGTGCCAGCAGCCCACAGGGGATGAACACTGAAGCTTTCTTT. Translation: CASSPQGMNTEAFF.